This T cell receptor beta chain was identified in a study of shared clonotypes between healthy human individuals. Whole-study results and caveats: Depth was large, yet rarefaction showed that sorted-subset sequencing was incomplete.

The CDR3 contains 16 residues. Germline CDR1 and CDR2: SGHRS and YFSETQ. V shed 4 bases, J shed 5 bases, and the junction held 6 bases outside the gene matches. Roughly 210 ng DNA, tens of thousands of T cell genomes, went into each sorted-subset replicate PCR. Here immunoSEQ multiplex PCR was the method, and the copy in TCRdb shows in-frame clones only, minus some. Of 700,000 or so clones in the sample, more than 70% were seen once. This clone was recorded a few times. The antigen remains unidentified. The receptor's source is a woman aged 30 to 39 in good health. The rearrangement joins TRBV5-1 to TRBJ2-5, with 15 positions matching TRBD2. The sample was memory CD4+ T cells sorted from blood. The sample's subset: CD45RA-negative fraction. The CDR3: CASSTGLAGGGETQYF. In DNA form, the CDR3 reads TGCGCCAGCAGCACGGGACTAGCGGGAGGAGGGGAGACCCAGTACTTC.